Below, one T cell receptor (beta chain) is given with its context. The PCR template was genomic DNA. Multiplex PCR with 30 forward and 13 reverse primers amplified the TCR beta CDR3. TCRdb recomputed calls from the multiplex PCR reads with MiXCR, one row per CDR3 protein. This table has fewer than 350,000 distinct CDR3 sequences, around 47% appearing once. These data belong to a study of type 1 and type 2 diabetes patients. Trimming took 2 bases from V and 8 from J, leaving 12 bases between them. CDR3 size: 14 residues. Germline V gene lookup returns CDR1 SGHTA and CDR2 FQGNSA. The TCR comes from a man aged 18 to 35 with type 2 diabetes. Sequences were obtained from peripheral blood mononuclear cells (PBMCs). This chain links TRBV7-2 with TRBJ1-4; D unresolved. The CDR3 DNA reads as TGTGCCAGCAGCTTATGGGGTCGGGGAGAAAAACTGTTTTTT. Protein sequence: CASSLWGRGEKLFF.